This TCR beta chain was sequenced during a study of technical replicates of blood from a few donors. Sequencing was performed with immunoSEQ multiplex PCR; in TCRdb, only in-frame clones are kept and a portion is missing. The sample yields 70,000 to 85,000 clones, about 90% seen once. The CDR3 spans 14 residues. Unmatched junction bases numbered 0, after V lost 3 bases and J lost 7 bases. CDR1 and CDR2 (germline): SNHLY, FYNNEI. J is TRBJ2-1 and V is TRBV2, with 13 bases that match TRBD2. The receptor's source is a human donor in good health. Input material: T cells isolated from PBMCs. The CDR3 DNA sequence: TGTGCCAGCAGTGAGACTAGCGGGAGGAATGAGCAGTTCTTC. It codes for CASSETSGRNEQFF.